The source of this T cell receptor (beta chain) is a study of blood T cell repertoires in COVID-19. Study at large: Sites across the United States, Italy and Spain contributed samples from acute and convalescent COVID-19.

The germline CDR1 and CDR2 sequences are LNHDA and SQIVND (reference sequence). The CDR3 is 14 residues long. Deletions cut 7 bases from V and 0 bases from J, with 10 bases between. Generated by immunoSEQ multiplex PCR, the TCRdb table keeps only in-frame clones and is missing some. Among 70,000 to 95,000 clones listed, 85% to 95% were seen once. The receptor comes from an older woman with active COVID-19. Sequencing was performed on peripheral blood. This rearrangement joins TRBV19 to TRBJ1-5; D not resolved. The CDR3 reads CASKKETSNQPQHF. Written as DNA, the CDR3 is TGTGCCAGTAAAAAGGAGACTAGCAATCAGCCCCAGCATTTT.